This passage covers 31 T cell receptor beta chains from one sample sequenced in a study of cytomegalovirus exposure and HLA in healthy donors. The PCR employed 60 Vbeta primers together with 13 Jbeta primers. Produced via immunoSEQ multiplex PCR; TCRdb's table is partial and in-frame only. The sample carries about 110,000 clones, about two thirds recorded once. The material sequenced was PBMCs. The source is a woman aged 70-85 years in good health and CMV-seropositive.

The rearrangement uses TRBV10-3 and TRBJ1-1, with D maybe TRBD1 (5 bases). The CDR3 spans 15 residues. Trimming took 5 bases from V and 4 from J, leaving 17 bases between them. The germline V gene has CDR1 ENHRY and CDR2 SYGVKD. In nucleotides, the CDR3 is TGTGCCATCAGTCCGAGGCAGGGCTTGGGCACTGAAGCTTTCTTT. It is translated as CAISPRQGLGTEAFF.

The sample holds a few counts of this clone. The chain uses TRBV30 and TRBJ2-1; 9 bases map to TRBD2. This CDR3 contains 16 residues. Trimming removed 0 bases from V and 3 bases from J; junction bases left unmatched: 6. CDR1 and CDR2 from the germline V gene are GTSNPN and SVGIG (reference sequence). The CDR3 nucleotides are TGTGCCTGGAGTGTCACGGGACTAGCCATCTACAATGAGCAGTTCTTC. It encodes CAWSVTGLAIYNEQFF.

The V call is TRBV5-5, the J call TRBJ2-7; TRBD1 matches at 8 bases. Germline CDR1 and CDR2: SGHKS and YYEKEE (reference sequence). The CDR3 has 15 amino acids. V lost 4 bases to trimming and J lost 1 base; unmatched junction nucleotides: 7. The CDR3: CASSGRTGRSYEQYF. CDR3 bases: TGTGCCAGCAGCGGAAGGACAGGGAGGTCCTACGAGCAGTACTTC. The whole variable domain, filled in from reference TRBV5-5 and TRBJ2-7, reads DAGVTQSPTHLIKTRGQQVTLRCSPISGHKSVSWYQQVLGQGPQFIFQYYEKEERGRGNFPDRFSARQFPNYSSELNVNALLLGDSALYLCASSGRTGRSYEQYFGPGTRLTVT.

This clone was observed a few times. Other DNA sequences within the sample encode an identical CDR3. J is TRBJ1-1 and V is TRBV20-1; no definite D call. Germline values: CDR1 DFQATT, CDR2 SNEGSKA (reference sequence). V lost 1 base and J lost 6, with 6 bases in between. CDR3 size: 11 residues. Here the CDR3 DNA reads TGCAGTGCTAGAGGGCCAGCTGAAGCTTTCTTT. Translated, it gives CSARGPAEAFF.

This clone has a handful of counts. The chain uses TRBV5-1 and TRBJ2-1; 10 bases are shared with TRBD2. Germline lookup yields CDR1 SGHRS and CDR2 YFSETQ. The CDR3 loop spans 15 amino acids. V shed 4 bases, J shed 4 bases, and the junction held 5 bases outside the gene matches. The DNA for the CDR3 is TGCGCCAGCAGCCCTAGCGGGGGCGAATACAATGAGCAGTTCTTC. It is translated as CASSPSGGEYNEQFF.

For this clone: Other DNA sequences in the sample encode the same CDR3. The CDR3, as DNA: TGCGCCAGCAGCTCGAGACAGGGGGATGGCTACACCTTC. Protein: CASSSRQGDGYTF. This chain joins TRBV5-1 and TRBJ1-2; 9 positions match TRBD1. Germline loops: CDR1 SGHRS, CDR2 YFSETQ. V was clipped by 3 bases and J by 6 bases; unmatched bases: 3. The CDR3 is 13 residues long.

The chain uses TRBV30 and TRBJ2-5, with a weak D call TRBD2 (6 bases). This CDR3 region has 14 residues. CDR1 and CDR2 from the germline V gene are GTSNPN and SVGIG (reference sequence). The V and J ends lost 0 bases and 4 bases respectively, with 12 bases between them. CDR3 amino acids: CAWSVGSGVETQYF. CDR3 DNA sequence: TGTGCCTGGAGTGTAGGTTCGGGGGTAGAGACCCAGTACTTC.

The chain is built from TRBV10-2 and TRBJ1-2; no definite D call. Trimming removed 2 bases from V and 6 bases from J, with 10 bases in between. This CDR3 is 13 amino acids long. CDR1 is WSHSY and CDR2 is SAAADI in the germline V gene. The CDR3 loop reads CASSEVPTHGYTF. DNA for the CDR3: TGCGCCAGCAGTGAGGTCCCTACGCATGGCTACACCTTC.

This clone was seen more than once but under ten times. This chain joins TRBV29-1 and TRBJ1-2, with a possible D match to TRBD1 (5 bases). Germline CDR1 reads SQVTM; CDR2 reads ANQGSEA. Trimming removed 3 bases from V and 2 bases from J, with 13 bases in between. The CDR3 consists of 14 residues. The CDR3: CSVDPPGQNYGYTF. The DNA of the CDR3 is TGCAGCGTTGATCCCCCAGGGCAAAACTATGGCTACACCTTC. The full variable domain, in which reference TRBV29-1 and TRBJ1-2 provide the parts outside the CDR3, is SAVISQKPSRDICQRGTSLTIQCQVDSQVTMMFWYRQQPGQSLTLIATANQGSEATYESGFVIDKFPISRPNLTFSTLTVSNMSPEDSSIYLCSVDPPGQNYGYTFGSGTRLTVV.

J is TRBJ1-4 and V is TRBV10-3, with TRBD1 matching over 9 bases. Germline CDR1 reads ENHRY; CDR2 reads SYGVKD. This CDR3 is 15 amino acids long. After removal of 5 bases from V and 4 bases from J, the junction contained 5 bases not matched to a gene. CDR3 bases: TGTGCCATCAGTCAGGGACAGGGAGGTAATGAAAAACTGTTTTTT. Protein: CAISQGQGGNEKLFF.

Details on this clone: This sample includes further DNA sequences coding for the same CDR3. The chain employs TRBV10-3 and TRBJ1-4, with TRBD1 matching over 9 bases. CDR1 and CDR2 from the germline V gene are ENHRY and SYGVKD. V lost 0 bases and J lost 5; bases outside the gene matches: 1. This CDR3 has 15 amino acids. The CDR3 DNA sequence: TGTGCCATCAGTGAGTCGGGACAGGGAAATGAAAAACTGTTTTTT. Translating gives CAISESGQGNEKLFF.

V gene TRBV14 combines with J gene TRBJ1-1, with D perhaps TRBD1 (5 bases). V was cut by 4 bases and J by 7 bases, with 19 bases left in between. The V gene's germline CDR1 is SGHDN and CDR2 FVKESK. This CDR3 has 15 amino acids. The CDR3 reads CASSPYTWRGGEAFF. For the CDR3, the DNA is TGTGCCAGCAGCCCCTACACCTGGCGGGGCGGTGAAGCTTTCTTT.

CDR3 loop: CASSFGRGYNEQFF. The CDR3 DNA reads TGTGCCAGCAGCTTTGGGCGGGGGTACAATGAGCAGTTCTTC. This rearrangement joins TRBV7-2 to TRBJ2-1, with 7 bases fitting TRBD2. This CDR3 comprises 14 residues. V trimming: 3 bases; J trimming: 4 bases; junction bases outside the gene matches: 3. Germline assignment: CDR1 SGHTA and CDR2 FQGNSA.

The rearrangement links TRBV7-9 to TRBJ2-1, with 8 bases identical to TRBD2. The CDR3 runs to 12 residues. Germline V gene lookup returns CDR1 SEHNR and CDR2 FQNEAQ (reference sequence). The junction had 5 bases not matched to a gene; V was cut back by 4 bases and J by 12 bases. CDR3: CASSYSSGGQFF. DNA for the CDR3: TGTGCCAGCAGCTACTCCAGCGGGGGGCAGTTCTTC.

V gene TRBV10-3 combines with J gene TRBJ2-3, with D possibly TRBD2 on 7 matching bases. The CDR3 is 13 amino acids. Germline values: CDR1 ENHRY, CDR2 SYGVKD. Trimming removed 6 bases at V and 4 bases at J, with 11 bases between. In nucleotides, the CDR3 is TGTGCCATCAGGGGGGGGCAGGCAGATACGCAGTATTTT. Protein product: CAIRGGQADTQYF.

This clone was recorded once. This chain links TRBV6-5 with TRBJ1-1; D uncertain. Trimming took 6 bases from V and 4 from J, leaving 18 bases between them. The CDR3 is made up of 15 amino acids. In germline, CDR1 is MNHEY, CDR2 SVGAGI. The CDR3 DNA reads as TGTGCCAGCAGGTCATTCGGGGTACCGGGCACTGAAGCTTTCTTT. It is translated as CASRSFGVPGTEAFF.

The chain links TRBV19 to TRBJ1-1; no clear D gene. This CDR3 comprises 12 residues. From germline, CDR1 is LNHDA and CDR2 SQIVND (reference sequence). Trimming shortened V by 4 bases and J by 0 bases, and 3 bases separated the two germline ends. The chain's CDR3 is CASSNMNTEAFF. CDR3 bases: TGTGCCAGTAGTAACATGAACACTGAAGCTTTCTTT.

V is TRBV10-1 and J is TRBJ1-2; 10 positions agree with TRBD1. After removal of 6 bases from V and 4 bases from J, the junction contained 5 bases not matched to a gene. The CDR3 has 14 amino acids. Germline CDR1 and CDR2: WNHNN and SYGVQD (reference sequence). CDR3 DNA: TGCGCCAGCAGCGACCGGACAGGGGGCTATGGCTACACCTTC. This sequence encodes CASSDRTGGYGYTF.

The chain combines TRBV7-2 with TRBJ2-2; possible D gene TRBD2, 6 bases. The V end lost 2 bases, the J end lost 2 bases, and 12 bases lay between the germline ends. The CDR3 loop spans 16 amino acids. From germline, CDR1 is SGHTA and CDR2 FQGNSA. The chain's CDR3 is CASSLLSGVNTGELFF. The CDR3 DNA follows: TGTGCCAGCAGCTTACTATCGGGGGTCAACACCGGGGAGCTGTTTTTT.

The chain carries TRBV7-8 and TRBJ1-1; D gene uncertain. Trimming removed 0 bases at V and 2 bases at J, with 10 bases between. The CDR3 runs to 15 residues. Germline-derived CDR1 and CDR2 are SGHVS and FQNEAQ. The CDR3 DNA reads TGTGCCAGCAGCTTAGCGGTAGGGAGAAACACTGAAGCTTTCTTT. This gives the protein CASSLAVGRNTEAFF. Filled out from reference TRBV7-8 and TRBJ1-1, the complete variable domain reads GAGVSQSPRYKVAKRGQDVALRCDPISGHVSLFWYQQALGQGPEFLTYFQNEAQLDKSGLPSDRFFAERPEGSVSTLKIQRTQQEDSAVYLCASSLAVGRNTEAFFGQGTRLTVV.

V gene TRBV15 combines with J gene TRBJ2-7, with D maybe TRBD1 (7 bases). CDR1 and CDR2 (germline): LNHNV, YYDKDF (reference sequence). V lost 1 base and J 0 bases, leaving 10 bases between the germline ends. This CDR3 is 15 amino acids long. CDR3 loop: CATSRAGGFSYEQYF. DNA of the CDR3: TGTGCCACCAGCAGAGCAGGGGGGTTCTCCTACGAGCAGTACTTC.

The chain recombines TRBV30 with TRBJ2-7; 7 bases fit TRBD1. The CDR3 sequence is 14 residues long. The germline V gene encodes CDR1 GTSNPN and CDR2 SVGIG (reference sequence). The ends lost 3 bases at V and 2 bases at J; junction bases unmatched: 7. The CDR3 DNA is TGTGCCTGGAGAACTAGACAGGGAGCCTACGAGCAGTACTTC. It is translated as CAWRTRQGAYEQYF. Filled out from reference TRBV30 and TRBJ2-7, the complete variable domain reads SQTIHQWPATLVQPVGSPLSLECTVEGTSNPNLYWYRQAAGRGLQLLFYSVGIGQISSEVPQNLSASRPQDRQFILSSKKLLLSDSGFYLCAWRTRQGAYEQYFGPGTRLTVT.

The CDR3 nucleotides are TGTGCCAGCAGTTACTCGCGGGGGGGGGCAGATACGCAGTATTTT. Translation: CASSYSRGGADTQYF. This chain joins TRBV6-5 and TRBJ2-3, with TRBD2 identical over 9 bases. Germline CDR1 is MNHEY and CDR2 is SVGAGI. V gave up 0 bases and J gave up 4 bases; unmatched junction bases: 2. This CDR3 comprises 15 residues.

The chain uses TRBV10-1 and TRBJ1-1; 7 bases are shared with TRBD1. V was pared by 6 bases and J by 3 bases, with 4 bases of the junction left unmatched. The CDR3 contains 13 residues. CDR1 and CDR2 (germline): WNHNN, SYGVQD (reference sequence). The CDR3 spells CASRDTGDTEAFF. DNA of the CDR3: TGCGCCAGCAGGGATACAGGGGACACTGAAGCTTTCTTT.

The sample holds a few counts of this clone. The same CDR3 can be traced to other DNA sequences in this sample. This chain's CDR3 is CASSIAGQETQYF. As DNA, the CDR3 is TGTGCCAGTAGTATAGCAGGCCAGGAGACCCAGTACTTC. The chain uses TRBV19 and TRBJ2-5; D gene ambiguous. The CDR3 spans 13 residues. V shed 1 base and J shed 5 bases, with 8 bases lying between them. Germline V gene data show CDR1 as LNHDA and CDR2 as SQIVND (reference sequence).

V gene TRBV7-6 combines with J gene TRBJ2-5; tentatively, D is TRBD1 (6 bases). Trimming shortened V by 4 bases and J by 2 bases, and 14 bases separated the two germline ends. The CDR3 runs 15 residues. CDR1 and CDR2 (germline): SGHVS, FNYEAQ. The CDR3 coding sequence is TGTGCCAGCAGCTCTACATCCGGACAGCAAGAGACCCAGTACTTC. This gives the protein CASSSTSGQQETQYF.

The chain is built from TRBV6-6 and TRBJ1-1; D is possibly TRBD1 (5 bases). Trimming shortened V by 0 bases and J by 3 bases, and 8 bases separated the two germline ends. Looked up from germline, CDR1 is MNHNY and CDR2 is SVGAGI (reference sequence). This CDR3 is built from 14 residues. The CDR3 loop is CASSYSRGYTEAFF. In nucleotides, the CDR3 is TGTGCCAGCAGTTACTCACGGGGGTACACTGAAGCTTTCTTT.

This rearrangement joins TRBV29-1 to TRBJ2-7; 8 nucleotides match TRBD1. CDR1 and CDR2 from the germline V gene are SQVTM and ANQGSEA. The CDR3 totals 13 residues. V lost 5 bases, J lost 7 bases, and 10 bases stayed unmatched. The CDR3 coding sequence is TGCAGCGTTTCTCAGCTACAGGGGGTGGAGCAGTACTTC. Amino acids: CSVSQLQGVEQYF.

On this clone: Other DNA sequences of this sample code for an identical CDR3. The J gene is TRBJ2-5, the V gene TRBV7-2; 11 bases match TRBD2. The length of the CDR3 is 16 residues. Trimming took 0 bases from V and 1 from J; bases not matched to a gene: 1. Germline CDR1 reads SGHTA; CDR2 reads FQGNSA. Here the CDR3 DNA reads TGTGCCAGCAGCTTAGCGCTAGCGGGGGGCCAAGAGACCCAGTACTTC. It codes for CASSLALAGGQETQYF.

This chain uses TRBV30 with TRBJ2-7, with 11 bases lining up with TRBD2. Germline CDR1 is GTSNPN and CDR2 is SVGIG (reference sequence). The CDR3 loop spans 15 amino acids. Unmatched junction bases numbered 4, after V lost 2 bases and J lost 1 base. The CDR3 sequence is CAWSTGTSGSYEQYF. The CDR3, as DNA: TGTGCCTGGAGTACCGGGACTAGCGGTTCCTACGAGCAGTACTTC.

The table lists this clone with a count of one. This CDR3 reads CASSEAGAGGGELFF. The DNA for the CDR3 is TGTGCCAGCAGTGAAGCGGGGGCAGGGGGCGGGGAGCTGTTTTTT. The rearrangement uses TRBV6-1 and TRBJ2-2, with TRBD1 matching 7 bases. The junction had 5 bases not matched to a gene; V was cut back by 0 bases and J by 7 bases. The CDR3 is 15 residues long. CDR1 is MNHNS and CDR2 is SASEGT in the germline V gene.